This passage covers 24 T cell receptor beta chains from one sample sequenced in a study of shared clonotypes between healthy human individuals. The data were produced by immunoSEQ multiplex PCR, yet TCRdb's version contains in-frame clones alone and is incomplete. The sample holds 550,000 to 850,000 clones, 55% to 80% seen once. Sequenced: memory CD4+ T cells sorted from blood. Subset in this sample: CD45RA-negative fraction. The receptor set was obtained from a woman younger than 45 in good health.

This clone was recorded only once. As DNA, the CDR3 is TGTGCCAGTAGTTCCCAAGACTGGGGAAGTGCGTACTTC. Protein: CASSSQDWGSAYF. The chain employs TRBV19 and TRBJ2-7; D gene uncertain. V lost 5 bases to trimming and J lost 12 bases, with 20 bases between them. The CDR3 covers 13 residues. Looked up from germline, CDR1 is LNHDA and CDR2 is SQIVND (reference sequence). The variable domain in full, with the rest retrieved from reference TRBV19 and TRBJ2-7, is DGGITQSPKYLFRKEGQNVTLSCEQNLNHDAMYWYRQDPGQGLRLIYYSQIVNDFQKGDIAEGYSVSREKKESFPLTVTSAQKNPTAFYLCASSSQDWGSAYFGPGTRLTVT.

This clone occurred a few times. V is TRBV4-2 and J is TRBJ2-1, with TRBD2 matching over 7 bases. Germline CDR1 LGHNA, CDR2 YNFKEQ. J was trimmed by 1 base and V by 5 bases; bases with no gene match: 14. The CDR3 length is 18 residues. CDR3 coding DNA: TGTGCCAGCAGCAGGTACTACGGGCTAGCGGATTCCTACAATGAGCAGTTCTTC. Translation: CASSRYYGLADSYNEQFF.

The gene calls are TRBV11-2 and TRBJ2-7; no firm D call. With 1 base removed from V and 2 bases from J, the gap between germline ends came to 9 bases. Germline V gene sequence: CDR1 SGHAT, CDR2 FQNNGV. This CDR3 is 14 amino acids long. DNA of the CDR3: TGTGCCAGCAGCTTAGCTACTACAGCCTACGAGCAGTACTTC. It codes for CASSLATTAYEQYF.

V gene TRBV18 combines with J gene TRBJ2-1; no definite D call. CDR1 is KGHSH and CDR2 is LQKENI in the germline V gene. This CDR3 is built from 14 residues. The ends were cut back, 3 bases at V and 10 bases at J, with 16 bases in the middle. CDR3 sequence reads: CASSPDHTLIEQFF. CDR3 in DNA: TGTGCCAGCTCACCCGACCATACCCTAATAGAGCAGTTCTTC. The variable domain in full, completed from reference TRBV18 and TRBJ2-1, reads NAGVMQNPRHLVRRRGQEARLRCSPMKGHSHVYWYRQLPEEGLKFMVYLQKENIIDESGMPKERFSAEFPKEGPSILRIQQVVRGDSAAYFCASSPDHTLIEQFFGPGTRLTVL.

This clone has a single count. The chain links TRBV7-9 to TRBJ2-5; D gene unclear. Between the trimmed V and J ends, which lost 4 bases and 5 bases, there was a span of 8 bases. The germline gives CDR1 SEHNR, CDR2 FQNEAQ (reference sequence). This CDR3 contains 12 residues. The CDR3: CASSYSSETQYF. For the CDR3, the DNA is TGTGCCAGCAGCTACTCGTCGGAGACCCAGTACTTC.

This chain joins TRBV4-1 and TRBJ2-1; TRBD1 matches at 7 bases. The CDR3 spans 16 residues. Trimming removed 1 base from V and 6 bases from J; junction bases left unmatched: 9. Germline-derived CDR1 and CDR2 are MGHRA and YSYEKL. The chain's CDR3 is CASSQGRLDRSNEQFF. CDR3 nucleotide sequence: TGCGCCAGCAGCCAAGGACGATTGGACAGGAGCAATGAGCAGTTCTTC.

The sample holds a few counts of this clone. Other DNA sequences from this sample encode an identical CDR3 as well. This chain uses TRBV2 with TRBJ1-5, with a weak D call TRBD1 (6 bases). Trimming stripped 7 bases from V and 3 bases from J, with 10 bases between. The CDR3 length is 13 residues. Per germline, CDR1 SNHLY and CDR2 FYNNEI. This CDR3 is CASTQGPNQPQHF. The CDR3 bases are TGTGCCAGCACTCAGGGGCCCAATCAGCCCCAGCATTTT.

The rearrangement joins TRBV11-2 to TRBJ1-4; 8 bases match TRBD1. Germline CDR1 and CDR2: SGHAT and FQNNGV. The CDR3 loop spans 16 amino acids. The junction had 6 bases not matched to a gene; V was cut back by 0 bases and J by 6 bases. CDR3 sequence reads: CASSLDDRGGYEKLFF. For the CDR3, the DNA is TGTGCCAGCAGCTTAGATGACAGGGGAGGGTATGAAAAACTGTTTTTT.

This clone was seen a handful of times. The chain employs TRBV5-4 and TRBJ1-2; 7 nucleotides match TRBD1. After removal of 0 bases from V and 4 bases from J, the junction contained 3 bases not matched to a gene. Per germline, CDR1 SGHNT and CDR2 YYREEE (reference sequence). The CDR3 length is 14 residues. The CDR3 reads CASSLGAGGYGYTF. CDR3 in DNA: TGTGCCAGCAGCTTGGGGGCAGGGGGCTATGGCTACACCTTC. Combining the CDR3 with reference TRBV5-4 and TRBJ1-2 gives the whole variable domain ETGVTQSPTHLIKTRGQQVTLRCSSQSGHNTVSWYQQALGQGPQFIFQYYREEENGRGNFPPRFSGLQFPNYSSELNVNALELDDSALYLCASSLGAGGYGYTFGSGTRLTVV.

This chain links TRBV4-2 with TRBJ2-2, with D hard to call. Between the trimmed V and J ends, which lost 2 bases and 2 bases, there was a span of 9 bases. The CDR3 extends over 15 amino acids. CDR1 is LGHNA and CDR2 is YNFKEQ in the germline V gene. CDR3 protein: CASSQPSVNTGELFF. As DNA, the CDR3 is TGTGCCAGCAGCCAACCCTCTGTAAACACCGGGGAGCTGTTTTTT.

This chain joins TRBV13 and TRBJ2-3, with 11 bases that match TRBD2. The CDR3 runs 16 residues. Germline CDR1 PRHDT, CDR2 FYEKMQ (reference sequence). V lost 4 bases, J lost 3 bases, and 6 bases stayed unmatched. As DNA, the CDR3 is TGTGCCAGCAGCTACCTGGCTAGCGGGAGGACAGATACGCAGTATTTT. Amino acids: CASSYLASGRTDTQYF.

The chain couples TRBV30 to TRBJ1-2; tentatively, D is TRBD1 (6 bases). In germline, CDR1 is GTSNPN, CDR2 SVGIG (reference sequence). V was pared by 2 bases and J by 3 bases, with 7 bases between. The CDR3 has 12 residues. CDR3 DNA: TGTGCCTGGAGTAGGGGGGACTATGGCTACACCTTC. Translating it yields CAWSRGDYGYTF. The entire variable domain, with the rest obtained from reference TRBV30 and TRBJ1-2, is as follows: SQTIHQWPATLVQPVGSPLSLECTVEGTSNPNLYWYRQAAGRGLQLLFYSVGIGQISSEVPQNLSASRPQDRQFILSSKKLLLSDSGFYLCAWSRGDYGYTFGSGTRLTVV.

This clone was counted only a few times. The CDR3 region has the DNA TGTGCCAGCAGCCAAGCGGGAGGGGGGACCGGGGAGCTGTTTTTT. Its translation: CASSQAGGGTGELFF. The chain combines TRBV4-2 with TRBJ2-2, with TRBD2 matching 8 bases. Trimming removed 1 base from V and 5 bases from J; junction bases left unmatched: 3. Germline lookup yields CDR1 LGHNA and CDR2 YNFKEQ. This CDR3 has 15 amino acids.

V and J are TRBV21-1 and TRBJ2-2; no check of the table's D call, TRBD1, against the DNA was made. TRBV21-1 is reported as a pseudogene. The CDR3 is 17 residues long. The CDR3 sequence is CASSPQGTGAGTGELFF. The CDR3 DNA follows: TGTGCCAGCAGCCCCCAGGGGACAGGGGCGGGCACCGGGGAGCTGTTTTTT.

The V and J genes are TRBV6-5 and TRBJ1-6; D is uncertain. This CDR3 contains 14 residues. Looked up from germline, CDR1 is MNHEY and CDR2 is SVGAGI. V shed 6 bases and J shed 2 bases, with 8 bases lying between them. The CDR3 DNA reads as TGTGCCAGCAGCCGGGTCCCCTATAATTCACCCCTCCACTTT. Residues: CASSRVPYNSPLHF.

The chain couples TRBV28 to TRBJ2-2; weak D call: TRBD2 (6 bases). The CDR3 extends over 15 amino acids. CDR1 MDHEN and CDR2 SYDVKM come from the germline V gene. Trimming shortened V by 2 bases and J by 5 bases, and 12 bases separated the two germline ends. CDR3 sequence: CASSLGSSGTGELFF. In DNA, the CDR3 is TGTGCCAGCAGTTTAGGTTCCAGCGGGACCGGGGAGCTGTTTTTT.

The chain recombines TRBV11-3 with TRBJ2-1; 7 bases line up with TRBD2. CDR1 is SGHNT, CDR2 YENEEA, per germline. CDR3 length: 15 residues. The trim removed 2 bases at V and 3 bases at J, leaving 4 bases unmatched. CDR3 nucleotides: TGTGCCAGCAGCTTAAATCGGGAGGTCTACAATGAGCAGTTCTTC. Amino acid sequence: CASSLNREVYNEQFF.

The chain recombines TRBV28 with TRBJ2-2; 8 nucleotides align to TRBD1. The CDR3 totals 15 residues. Unmatched junction bases numbered 9, after V lost 5 bases and J lost 7 bases. CDR1 is MDHEN, CDR2 SYDVKM, per germline. CDR3 loop: CASSPGGAGIGELFF. CDR3 in DNA: TGTGCCAGCAGTCCAGGGGGCGCAGGTATCGGGGAGCTGTTTTTT.

The chain employs TRBV5-1 and TRBJ2-3; 8 bases line up with TRBD1. CDR1 and CDR2 (germline): SGHRS, YFSETQ. This CDR3 has 16 amino acids. V was clipped by 0 bases and J by 4 bases; unmatched bases: 7. CDR3 DNA sequence: TGCGCCAGCAGCTTGGCAACGGACAGGGCTTCAGATACGCAGTATTTT. This translates into CASSLATDRASDTQYF.

This clone was found once. This CDR3 is CATSRGLKDEQFF. The DNA for the CDR3 is TGTGCCACCAGCAGGGGGCTCAAGGATGAGCAGTTCTTC. The V and J genes are TRBV15 and TRBJ2-1, with D maybe TRBD1 (5 bases). The germline V gene has CDR1 LNHNV and CDR2 YYDKDF (reference sequence). V lost 3 bases and J 8 bases, leaving 11 bases between the germline ends. The CDR3 spans 13 residues.

V is TRBV7-2 and J is TRBJ2-3, with 16 bases that match TRBD2. The CDR3 length is 18 residues. CDR1 is SGHTA, CDR2 FQGNSA, per germline. J gave up 1 base and V 5 bases, and 6 bases lay outside the gene matches. CDR3 region: CASSPGGLAGGGTDTQYF. In nucleotides, the CDR3 is TGTGCCAGCAGCCCCGGGGGACTAGCGGGAGGGGGCACAGATACGCAGTATTTT.

The chain combines TRBV6-6 with TRBJ1-2, with TRBD1 matching over 10 bases. This CDR3 region has 16 residues. The germline V gene encodes CDR1 MNHNY and CDR2 SVGAGI (reference sequence). Trimming at V came to 6 bases and at J to 6 bases, leaving 13 bases not matched to a gene. The CDR3 DNA is TGTGCCAGCAGCTTTATTCGACAGGGGGCATCAAATGGCTACACCTTC. Its protein is CASSFIRQGASNGYTF.

The CDR3 protein is CASSLEPAGAYEQYF. In DNA, the CDR3 is TGTGCCAGCAGCTTAGAGCCAGCGGGGGCCTACGAGCAGTACTTC. J is TRBJ2-7 and V is TRBV7-2; 8 bases agree with TRBD2. This CDR3 contains 15 residues. The germline V gene encodes CDR1 SGHTA and CDR2 FQGNSA. V lost 1 base and J lost 2; bases outside the gene matches: 4.

Remarks on this clone: The identical CDR3 is also encoded by other nucleotide sequences in the sample. V and J are TRBV10-3 and TRBJ1-5; D may be TRBD1 (5 bases). Trimming cost V 4 bases and J 3 bases, with 7 bases left between them. The CDR3 is 13 residues long. CDR1 is ENHRY, CDR2 SYGVKD, per germline. The CDR3 region has the DNA TGTGCCATCAGTGCAGGACACAATCAGCCCCAGCATTTT. The encoded protein is CAISAGHNQPQHF.